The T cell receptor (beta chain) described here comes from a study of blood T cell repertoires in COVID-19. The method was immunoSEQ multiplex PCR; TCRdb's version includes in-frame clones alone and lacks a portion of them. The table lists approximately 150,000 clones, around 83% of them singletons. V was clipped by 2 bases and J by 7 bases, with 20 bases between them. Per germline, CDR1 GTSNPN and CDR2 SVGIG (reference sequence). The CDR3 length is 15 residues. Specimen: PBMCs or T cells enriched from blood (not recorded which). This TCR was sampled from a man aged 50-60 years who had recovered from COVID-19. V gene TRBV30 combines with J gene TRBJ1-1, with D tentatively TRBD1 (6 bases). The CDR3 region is CAWSFPGVGRDEAFF. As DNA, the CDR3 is TGTGCCTGGAGTTTTCCAGGGGTTGGAAGGGATGAAGCTTTCTTT.